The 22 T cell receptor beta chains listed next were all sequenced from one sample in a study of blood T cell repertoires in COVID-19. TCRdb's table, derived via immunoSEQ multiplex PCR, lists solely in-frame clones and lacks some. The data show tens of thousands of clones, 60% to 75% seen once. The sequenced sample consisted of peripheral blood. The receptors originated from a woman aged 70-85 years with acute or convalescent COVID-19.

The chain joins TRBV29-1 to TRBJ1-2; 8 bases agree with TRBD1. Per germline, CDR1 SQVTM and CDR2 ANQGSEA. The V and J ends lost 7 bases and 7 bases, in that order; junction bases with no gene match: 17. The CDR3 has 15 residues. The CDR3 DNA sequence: TGCAGCGATATGTCATGGGGGACAGGATTGGGTGGCTACACCTTC. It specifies CSDMSWGTGLGGYTF.

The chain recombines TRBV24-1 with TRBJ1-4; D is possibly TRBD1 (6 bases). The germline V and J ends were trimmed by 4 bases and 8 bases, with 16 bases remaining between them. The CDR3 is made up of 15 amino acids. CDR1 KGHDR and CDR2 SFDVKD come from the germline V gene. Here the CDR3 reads CATSDPTGLGEKLFF. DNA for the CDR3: TGTGCCACCAGTGACCCCACAGGGTTAGGCGAAAAACTGTTTTTT.

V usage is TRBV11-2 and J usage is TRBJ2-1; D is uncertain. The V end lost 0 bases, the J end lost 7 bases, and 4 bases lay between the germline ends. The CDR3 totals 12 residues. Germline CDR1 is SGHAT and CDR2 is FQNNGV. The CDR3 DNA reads TGTGCCAGCAGCTTAGACGAGAATGAGCAGTTCTTC. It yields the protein CASSLDENEQFF.

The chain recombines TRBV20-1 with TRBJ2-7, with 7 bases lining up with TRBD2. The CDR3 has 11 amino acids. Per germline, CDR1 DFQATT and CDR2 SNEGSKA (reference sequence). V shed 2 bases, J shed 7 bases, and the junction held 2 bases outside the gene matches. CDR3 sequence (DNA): TGCAGTGCTAGATCGGGAGGAGAGCAGTACTTC. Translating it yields CSARSGGEQYF.

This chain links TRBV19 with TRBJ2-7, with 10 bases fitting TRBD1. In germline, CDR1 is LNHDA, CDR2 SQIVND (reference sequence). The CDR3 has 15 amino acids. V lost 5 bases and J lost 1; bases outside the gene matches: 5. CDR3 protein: CASSPRDRGSYEQYF. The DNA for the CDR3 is TGTGCCAGTAGTCCCCGGGACAGGGGTTCCTACGAGCAGTACTTC.

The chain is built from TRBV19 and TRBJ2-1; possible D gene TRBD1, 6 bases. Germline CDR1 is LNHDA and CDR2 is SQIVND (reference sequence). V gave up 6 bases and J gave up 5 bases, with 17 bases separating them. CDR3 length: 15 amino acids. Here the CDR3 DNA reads TGTGCCAGTAGACGAGTGGGGGCTGGACACAATGAGCAGTTCTTC. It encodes CASRRVGAGHNEQFF.

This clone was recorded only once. CDR3 protein: CASSTPVVPSSYNEQFF. The CDR3 DNA reads as TGTGCCAGTAGTACTCCTGTAGTTCCTAGCTCCTACAATGAGCAGTTCTTC. The chain carries TRBV19 and TRBJ2-1; D uncertain. This CDR3 region has 17 residues. V gave up 4 bases and J gave up 0 bases, with 16 bases separating them. CDR1 LNHDA and CDR2 SQIVND come from the germline V gene (reference sequence).

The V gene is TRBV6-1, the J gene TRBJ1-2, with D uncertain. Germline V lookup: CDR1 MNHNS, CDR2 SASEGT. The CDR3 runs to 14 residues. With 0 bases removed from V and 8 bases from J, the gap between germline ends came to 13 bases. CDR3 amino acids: CASSEAGRARGYTF. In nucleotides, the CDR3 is TGTGCCAGCAGTGAAGCTGGGAGGGCAAGAGGCTACACCTTC.

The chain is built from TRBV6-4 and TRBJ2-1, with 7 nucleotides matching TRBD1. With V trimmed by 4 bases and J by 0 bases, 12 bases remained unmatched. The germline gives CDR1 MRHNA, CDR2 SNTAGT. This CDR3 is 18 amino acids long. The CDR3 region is CASSAVGQVTFSYNEQFF. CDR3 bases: TGTGCCAGCAGTGCCGTCGGACAGGTAACCTTCTCCTACAATGAGCAGTTCTTC.

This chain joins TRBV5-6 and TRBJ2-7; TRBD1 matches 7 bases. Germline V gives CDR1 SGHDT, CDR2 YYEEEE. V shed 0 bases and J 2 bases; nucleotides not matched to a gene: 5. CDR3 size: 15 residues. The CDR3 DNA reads TGTGCCAGCAGCTTGGCCCCAGGGGGAGCCTACGAGCAGTACTTC. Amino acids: CASSLAPGGAYEQYF.

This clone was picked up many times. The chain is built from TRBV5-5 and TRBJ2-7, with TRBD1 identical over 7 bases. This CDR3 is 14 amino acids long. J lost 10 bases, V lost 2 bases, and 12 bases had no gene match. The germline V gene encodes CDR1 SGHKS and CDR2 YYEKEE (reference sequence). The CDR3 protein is CASSFEGGPTKQYF. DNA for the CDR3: TGTGCCAGCAGCTTCGAAGGGGGCCCTACGAAACAGTACTTC.

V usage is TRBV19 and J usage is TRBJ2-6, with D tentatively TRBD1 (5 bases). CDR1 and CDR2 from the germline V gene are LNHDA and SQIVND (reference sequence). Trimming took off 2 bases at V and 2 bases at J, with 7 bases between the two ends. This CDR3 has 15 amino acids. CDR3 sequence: CASSIIRAGANVLTF. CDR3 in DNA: TGTGCCAGTAGTATAATCAGGGCTGGGGCCAACGTCCTGACTTTC.

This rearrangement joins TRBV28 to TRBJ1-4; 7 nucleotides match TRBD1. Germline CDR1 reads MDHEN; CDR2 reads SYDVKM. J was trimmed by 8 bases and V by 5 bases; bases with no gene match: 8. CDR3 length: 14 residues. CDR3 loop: CASSPGGPREKLFF. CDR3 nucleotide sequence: TGTGCCAGCAGTCCAGGGGGTCCCCGCGAAAAACTGTTTTTT.

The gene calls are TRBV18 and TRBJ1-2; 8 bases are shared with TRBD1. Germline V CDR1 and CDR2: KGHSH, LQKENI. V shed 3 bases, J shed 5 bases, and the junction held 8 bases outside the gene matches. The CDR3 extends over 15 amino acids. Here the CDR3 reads CASSPPGTGGYGYTF. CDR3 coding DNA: TGTGCCAGCTCACCCCCCGGGACAGGAGGGTATGGCTACACCTTC.

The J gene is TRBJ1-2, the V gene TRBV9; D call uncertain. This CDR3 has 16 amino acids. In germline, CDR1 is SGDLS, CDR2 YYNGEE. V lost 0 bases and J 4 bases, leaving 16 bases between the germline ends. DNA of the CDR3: TGTGCCAGCAGCGTAGAAGGCAGGCCGGAGGGCTATGGCTACACCTTC. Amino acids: CASSVEGRPEGYGYTF.

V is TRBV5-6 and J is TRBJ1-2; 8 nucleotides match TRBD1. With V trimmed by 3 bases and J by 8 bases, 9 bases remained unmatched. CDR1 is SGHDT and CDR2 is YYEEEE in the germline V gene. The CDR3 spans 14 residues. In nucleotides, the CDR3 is TGTGCCAGCAGCTCACAGGACAGGGTATGGGGCTACACCTTC. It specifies CASSSQDRVWGYTF.

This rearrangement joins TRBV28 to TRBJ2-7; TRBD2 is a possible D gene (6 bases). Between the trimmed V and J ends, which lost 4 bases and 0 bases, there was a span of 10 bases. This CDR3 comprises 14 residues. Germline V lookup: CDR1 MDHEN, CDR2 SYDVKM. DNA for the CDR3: TGTGCCAGCAGTTCCGGGGGTATCTCCTACGAGCAGTACTTC. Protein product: CASSSGGISYEQYF.

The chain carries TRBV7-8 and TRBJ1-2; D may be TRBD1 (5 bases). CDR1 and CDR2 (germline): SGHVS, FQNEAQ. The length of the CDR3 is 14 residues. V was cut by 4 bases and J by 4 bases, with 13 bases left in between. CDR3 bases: TGTGCCAGCAGCTCCGGCGGGGCCCCCTATGGCTACACCTTC. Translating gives CASSSGGAPYGYTF. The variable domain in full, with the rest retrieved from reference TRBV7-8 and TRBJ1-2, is GAGVSQSPRYKVAKRGQDVALRCDPISGHVSLFWYQQALGQGPEFLTYFQNEAQLDKSGLPSDRFFAERPEGSVSTLKIQRTQQEDSAVYLCASSSGGAPYGYTFGSGTRLTVV.

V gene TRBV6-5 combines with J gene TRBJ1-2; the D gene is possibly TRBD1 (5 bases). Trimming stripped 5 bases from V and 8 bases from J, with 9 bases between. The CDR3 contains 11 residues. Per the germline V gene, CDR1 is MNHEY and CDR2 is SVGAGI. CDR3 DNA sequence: TGTGCCAGCAGTACCCGGGGGGGCTACACCTTC. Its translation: CASSTRGGYTF.

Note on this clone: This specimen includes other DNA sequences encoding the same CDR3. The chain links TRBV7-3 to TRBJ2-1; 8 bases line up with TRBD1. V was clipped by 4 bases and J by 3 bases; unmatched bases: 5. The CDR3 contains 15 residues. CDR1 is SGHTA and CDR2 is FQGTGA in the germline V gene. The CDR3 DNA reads TGTGCCAGCAGCTCCCCCGGACAGGGCTACAATGAGCAGTTCTTC. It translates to CASSSPGQGYNEQFF.

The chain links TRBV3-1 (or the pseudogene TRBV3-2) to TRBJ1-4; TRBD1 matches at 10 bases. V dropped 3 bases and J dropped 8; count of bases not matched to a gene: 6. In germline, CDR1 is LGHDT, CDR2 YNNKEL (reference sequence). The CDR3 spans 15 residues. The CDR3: CASSHGTGVGEKLFF. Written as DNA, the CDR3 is TGTGCCAGCAGCCACGGGACAGGGGTGGGGGAAAAACTGTTTTTT.

CDR3 DNA sequence: TGTGCCAGCAGAGGGACAGGGCCATATGGCTACACCTTC. It encodes CASRGTGPYGYTF. The rearrangement links TRBV2 to TRBJ1-2; TRBD1 matches at 9 bases. CDR1 SNHLY and CDR2 FYNNEI come from the germline V gene. V was pared by 6 bases and J by 5 bases, with 4 bases of the junction left unmatched. The CDR3 is made up of 13 amino acids.